The following is a T cell receptor beta chain sequence with its context. These data come from a study of blood T cell repertoires in COVID-19. Libraries were prepared by immunoSEQ multiplex PCR; TCRdb keeps only in-frame clonotypes and omits some of them. The sample lists some 300,000 clones, 90% occurring once. CDR3 length: 12 amino acids. From germline, CDR1 is SGHTA and CDR2 FQGNSA. Trimming left V 5 bases short and J 0 bases short, with 5 bases between. V and J are TRBV7-2 and TRBJ2-7; D uncertain. The sample taken for sequencing was peripheral blood. The clonotype originates from a woman in her fifties or sixties with COVID-19, enrolled during active disease. CDR3 loop: CASSRSSYEQYF. In DNA, the CDR3 is TGTGCCAGCAGCCGGAGCTCCTACGAGCAGTACTTC.